This entry describes one TCR beta chain. In this sample, this clone turned up once. Its target antigen remains unknown. No base quality values were provided; no much bigger clone lies one nucleotide off. Using the deep immunoSEQ assay, multiplex PCR amplified TCR CDR3 regions from genomic DNA. For each cell subset, the extracted genomic DNA was distributed evenly across all wells of several immunoSEQ 96-well plates, and each plate served as one replicate. Each replicate PCR for sorted subsets received about 220 ng genomic DNA, equal to tens of thousands of T cell genomes. Purified libraries were quantified with a Qubit 3.0 fluorometer, sized on a Bioanalyzer 2100, and re-quantified with the KAPA Library Quantification kit. A separate single-read 150-cycle Illumina NextSeq 550 flow cell was used to sequence each immunoSEQ 96-well plate. Concerning the study's data processing: Because the immunoSEQ output held only junctional sequences and lacked quality scores, the filtering could not match the filtering applied to full-length reads. Sequences were annotated with PyIR, a Python wrapper for IgBLAST v1.9, and V/J genes and CDR3 were assigned using IMGT germline references. Reads were filtered out if the reads had weak V/J assignments (E-value above 1e-6), no CDR3, stop codons, out-of-frame junctions, or ambiguous translated residues. V3J clonotypes were defined as sequences sharing an identical inferred V gene, J gene, and CDR3 amino acid sequence. Percentage overlap between repertoires was computed as shared unique clonotypes divided by the size of the smaller repertoire. Repertoire richness was assessed with RTK rarefaction, the Chao1 estimator, and Recon v2.1 estimates of unobserved clonotypes. OLGA was used to compute generation probabilities for all TCRbeta clonotypes that the gDNA method yielded from a few donors. Sourced from immuneACCESS, this table was stored by TCRdb with only in-frame sequences that have V and J called. A share of the clones is absent; for the studies checked, an unresolved V gene accounts for under half, and the remainder has no known explanation. V and J calls plus clone size are reproduced from that table; the DNA served to infer D and trimming. The sample table records approximately 2.5 million clones; more than 85% of these occur just once. Clones ranked in the top ten supply about 0.34% of the sample.

Donors were healthy HIV-negative adults with no recently reported acute infections or vaccinations. Every donor was a Caucasian adult living in Nashville, Tennessee, USA. CD4+ T cells were enriched through magnetic negative selection, after which naive cells were positively selected on CD45RA and the remaining negative fraction served as the memory subset. Blood was obtained by leukapheresis, after which PBMCs were separated by Ficoll-Histopaque density gradient centrifugation and cryopreserved in liquid nitrogen vapor phase. Analytical flow cytometry was used to check the purity and quantity of every magnetically sorted T cell population. Each sorted fraction had its genomic DNA isolated and then quantified by UV absorbance on a Nanodrop 2000c. This sample was taken from a study of shared clonotypes between healthy human individuals (dated by TCRdb to 2020 to 2021). Background on the whole study: A few men and a couple of women, aged 18 to 49 years, made up the cohort. Per donor, three plates each were used for CD4 naive and CD4 memory, two for CD8 naive, and one for CD8 memory. To estimate repertoire size and how much clonotypes are shared between individuals, the study performed deep sequencing of blood TCR repertoires from about 5 healthy adults. Different laboratories and diverse techniques were used to prepare libraries and sequence TCR repertoires, to increase sequencing depth and limit assay-specific biases. Per donor, leukapheresis produced somewhere between about 0.9 and 9 billion PBMCs.

The study at large found these results: Pairwise subsampling indicated that sequencing depth was expected to affect the degree of clonotype sharing among donors. Sampling was restricted to blood, and TCR repertoires in tissue are likely to differ from TCR repertoires in blood. Sharing across a few donors was observed for around 5% of naive CD4, around 3.5% of naive CD8, roughly 2.4% of memory CD4, and roughly 0.4% of memory CD8 clonotypes. Because the study included only a small number of donors, the genetic and exposure-history diversity represented was limited. Compared with non-shared clonotypes, clonotypes shared by all four sorted-subset donors had higher generation probabilities. Even with the large sequencing depth, rarefaction of the sorted-subset datasets indicated that sequencing was incomplete. Estimated clonotype richness was generally larger for naive than for memory subsets.

Inclusive of the bounding cysteine and phenylalanine, the CDR3 is 15 residues long. The DNA shown is the 45-base CDR3, in frame from base 1. The germline V gene encodes CDR1 SNHLY and CDR2 FYNNEI. V is pruned by 5 bases and J by 6 bases, leaving 9 bases of the junction without a gene match. The sequence was collected from a young man in good health. Some clones in this sample may be carry-over from other donors' samples. Sequencing used naive CD4+ T cells from PBMCs. The sample's cell subset or site label, decoded: CD45RA+ positively selected. The V and J genes are TRBV2 and TRBJ1-5, and 8 junction bases match TRBD1. The DNA sequence follows: TGTGCCAGCAGTATGGAGGCAGGGGGCATTCAGCCCCAGCATTTT. Its protein product is CASSMEAGGIQPQHF.